One and the same sample provided the 27 T cell receptor beta chains below, sequenced in a study of T cell responses to AZD1222 COVID-19 vaccine. Assay used: immunoSEQ multiplex PCR; TCRdb lists only in-frame clones, some missing. The table shows some 140,000 clones, with 75% to 90% occurring only once. The sequencing here drew on peripheral blood, taken on day 0 of AZD1222 vaccination. The origin of the receptors is an adult in good health.

This rearrangement joins TRBV14 to TRBJ1-1, with 11 bases matching TRBD1. This CDR3 is 16 amino acids long. Per germline, CDR1 SGHDN and CDR2 FVKESK. Losses at the gene ends were 4 bases for V and 4 bases for J; bases not matched to a gene: 8. CDR3 sequence (DNA): TGTGCCAGCAGCCCCCTAACGGGACAGGGGGGCACTGAAGCTTTCTTT. Its translation: CASSPLTGQGGTEAFF.

The chain links TRBV30 to TRBJ1-1; D might be TRBD1 (6 bases). V shed 2 bases and J shed 14 bases, with 21 bases lying between them. Germline V gives CDR1 GTSNPN, CDR2 SVGIG (reference sequence). This CDR3 contains 13 residues. The CDR3 is CAWSSQGTPPVFF. CDR3 DNA sequence: TGTGCCTGGAGTTCACAGGGAACCCCTCCTGTGTTCTTT.

The chain is built from TRBV19 and TRBJ1-6; the D is unclear. Trimming shortened V by 6 bases and J by 10 bases, and 22 bases separated the two germline ends. Per germline, CDR1 LNHDA and CDR2 SQIVND (reference sequence). The CDR3 consists of 16 residues. The CDR3 reads CASSPGYPDGRSPLHF. The CDR3, as DNA: TGTGCCAGTAGCCCCGGGTATCCGGATGGGAGATCACCCCTCCACTTT.

This clone was seen a few times. The chain uses TRBV3-1 (or the pseudogene TRBV3-2) and TRBJ1-3; 8 positions match TRBD1. This CDR3 is built from 18 residues. Germline CDR1 LGHDT, CDR2 YNNKEL (reference sequence). V gave up 0 bases and J gave up 0 bases; unmatched junction bases: 7. The CDR3 nucleotides are TGTGCCAGCAGCCAAGATAGGCCGGACAGGGTCTCTGGAAACACCATATATTTT. Its protein is CASSQDRPDRVSGNTIYF.

CDR3 region: CASSFHRDRSWGDYGYTF. In nucleotides, the CDR3 is TGTGCCAGCAGCTTCCACCGGGACAGGTCCTGGGGTGACTATGGCTACACCTTC. J is TRBJ1-2 and V is TRBV7-3, with TRBD1 identical over 8 bases. This CDR3 comprises 18 residues. Germline CDR1 is SGHTA and CDR2 is FQGTGA. V shed 3 bases and J 3 bases; nucleotides not matched to a gene: 15.

A note on this clone: A junction end diverges from the germline sequence, so it may reflect a read error. CDR3 region: CAGSRGQAGEKLFF. DNA for the CDR3: TGTGCCGGCAGCCGGGGACAGGCGGGTGAAAAACTGTTTTTT. This chain links TRBV11-1 with TRBJ1-4; TRBD1 matches 8 bases. This CDR3 has 14 residues. The germline V gene encodes CDR1 SGHAT and CDR2 FQDESV (reference sequence).

This clone was observed a few times. The chain has TRBV5-5 and TRBJ2-1; D not resolved. Germline V CDR1 and CDR2: SGHKS, YYEKEE (reference sequence). V was pared by 0 bases and J by 5 bases, with 18 bases between. This CDR3 has 17 residues. Here the CDR3 reads CASSLALLLQVNNEQFF. The CDR3, as DNA: TGTGCCAGCAGCTTGGCACTCCTACTTCAAGTCAACAATGAGCAGTTCTTC. Complete variable domain (other parts from reference TRBV5-5 and TRBJ2-1): DAGVTQSPTHLIKTRGQQVTLRCSPISGHKSVSWYQQVLGQGPQFIFQYYEKEERGRGNFPDRFSARQFPNYSSELNVNALLLGDSALYLCASSLALLLQVNNEQFFGPGTRLTVL.

The chain couples TRBV7-3 to TRBJ2-3, with 11 bases lining up with TRBD2. Germline CDR1 is SGHTA and CDR2 is FQGTGA. Trimming at V came to 3 bases and at J to 7 bases, leaving 9 bases not matched to a gene. This CDR3 contains 16 residues. The CDR3 here is CASSFSGLAEGNTQYF. The CDR3 DNA is TGTGCCAGCAGCTTCTCGGGACTAGCGGAGGGGAATACGCAGTATTTT.

A remark on this clone: One junction end does not reproduce the germline sequence, and a read error may be involved. V is TRBV7-2 and J is TRBJ2-6; D tentatively fits TRBD1 or TRBD2 (5 bases each). The V gene's germline CDR1 is SGHTA and CDR2 FQGNSA. The CDR3 sequence is 15 residues long. DNA of the CDR3: TGTGCCAGCGGCTTTGGGGGCTCTGGGGCCAACGTCCTGACTTTC. Translated, it gives CASGFGGSGANVLTF.

V and J are TRBV3-1 (or the pseudogene TRBV3-2) and TRBJ1-5; D is unclear. Germline CDR1 reads LGHDT; CDR2 reads YNNKEL (reference sequence). The CDR3 runs 14 residues. Trimming shortened V by 1 base and J by 5 bases, and 9 bases separated the two germline ends. DNA for the CDR3: TGTGCCAGCAGCCAAGGGTCCAGCTATCAGCCCCAGCATTTT. Protein: CASSQGSSYQPQHF.

The chain combines TRBV7-9 with TRBJ2-2; TRBD1 or TRBD2 may be the D gene (6 bases each). Germline CDR1 is SEHNR and CDR2 is FQNEAQ (reference sequence). V was shortened by 6 bases and J by 4 bases, with 18 bases between the two germline ends. The CDR3 has 16 residues. The DNA for the CDR3 is TGTGCCAGCAGGGAAATGGGGGGCATCCCCACCGGGGAGCTGTTTTTT. The encoded protein is CASREMGGIPTGELFF.

This chain joins TRBV6-1 and TRBJ1-2, with D uncertain. Germline assignment: CDR1 MNHNS and CDR2 SASEGT. This CDR3 comprises 13 residues. V lost 2 bases to trimming and J lost 1 base, with 5 bases between them. CDR3 bases: TGTGCCAGCAGTGAACAGATTAACTATGGCTACACCTTC. It is translated as CASSEQINYGYTF.

This chain connects TRBV6-5 to TRBJ2-7; D is possibly TRBD1 or TRBD2 (5 bases each). The V end was cut by 6 bases, the J end by 3 bases, with 12 bases between. Germline CDR1 and CDR2: MNHEY and SVGAGI. The CDR3 is made up of 13 amino acids. For the CDR3, the DNA is TGTGCCAGCAGGGGGACGGTCATCTACGAGCAGTACTTC. Protein: CASRGTVIYEQYF.

The chain links TRBV7-2 to TRBJ1-1; D call uncertain. The CDR3 is made up of 15 amino acids. Germline V gene sequence: CDR1 SGHTA, CDR2 FQGNSA. The V end was cut by 0 bases, the J end by 4 bases, with 12 bases between. This CDR3 is CASSLAPGVGTEAFF. Written as DNA, the CDR3 is TGTGCCAGCAGCTTAGCGCCGGGAGTGGGCACTGAAGCTTTCTTT. Full variable domain (rest looked up from reference TRBV7-2 and TRBJ1-1): GAGVSQSPSNKVTEKGKDVELRCDPISGHTALYWYRQSLGQGLEFLIYFQGNSAPDKSGLPSDRFSAERTGGSVSTLTIQRTQQEDSAVYLCASSLAPGVGTEAFFGQGTRLTVV.

The gene calls are TRBV5-1 and TRBJ1-2; 8 positions match TRBD1. The CDR3 is made up of 15 amino acids. Germline trimming cut 5 bases from V and 4 bases from J; bases unmatched to any gene: 10. CDR1 is SGHRS and CDR2 is YFSETQ in the germline V gene. CDR3: CASSDGQGNSYGYTF. The DNA of the CDR3 is TGCGCCAGCAGTGATGGACAGGGCAACTCCTATGGCTACACCTTC.

The chain joins TRBV29-1 to TRBJ1-1, with D possibly being TRBD1 (5 bases). Trimming cost V 4 bases and J 4 bases, with 10 bases left between them. This CDR3 region has 12 residues. CDR1 and CDR2 from the germline V gene are SQVTM and ANQGSEA. The chain's CDR3 is CSVGSGGTEAFF. The DNA of the CDR3 is TGCAGCGTTGGGTCCGGGGGCACTGAAGCTTTCTTT. Based on the CDR3 plus reference TRBV29-1 and TRBJ1-1, the full variable domain is SAVISQKPSRDICQRGTSLTIQCQVDSQVTMMFWYRQQPGQSLTLIATANQGSEATYESGFVIDKFPISRPNLTFSTLTVSNMSPEDSSIYLCSVGSGGTEAFFGQGTRLTVV.

The chain carries TRBV7-3 and TRBJ2-6; D is unclear. V lost 5 bases, J lost 0 bases, and 5 bases lay in between. This CDR3 contains 14 residues. Germline CDR1 reads SGHTA; CDR2 reads FQGTGA. CDR3 bases: TGTGCCAGCAGCCTGGCCTCTGGGGCCAACGTCCTGACTTTC. This codes for CASSLASGANVLTF.

V gene TRBV7-9 combines with J gene TRBJ1-4; possibly TRBD1 for D (5 bases). The CDR3 runs 17 residues. The V gene lost 8 bases and the J gene lost 1 base, with 20 bases spanning the gap. Germline V gene sequence: CDR1 SEHNR, CDR2 FQNEAQ (reference sequence). CDR3 sequence reads: CASSSGTTVITNEKLFF. Here the CDR3 DNA reads TGTGCCAGCTCATCCGGGACGACTGTGATAACTAATGAAAAACTGTTTTTT. Full variable domain (rest looked up from reference TRBV7-9 and TRBJ1-4): DTGVSQNPRHKITKRGQNVTFRCDPISEHNRLYWYRQTLGQGPEFLTYFQNEAQLEKSRLLSDRFSAERPKGSFSTLEIQRTEQGDSAMYLCASSSGTTVITNEKLFFGSGTQLSVL.

The genes are TRBV5-6 and TRBJ1-2, with TRBD1 matching over 7 bases. V lost 2 bases and J lost 5; bases outside the gene matches: 6. Germline lookup yields CDR1 SGHDT and CDR2 YYEEEE. The CDR3 has 14 residues. The CDR3 protein is CASSFQQGRYGYTF. CDR3 bases: TGTGCCAGCAGCTTCCAACAGGGGCGGTATGGCTACACCTTC.

DNA for the CDR3: TGCGCCAGCAGCCCATCAGGGTTCTCTGGAAACACCATATATTTT. Translating gives CASSPSGFSGNTIYF. The chain employs TRBV5-1 and TRBJ1-3, with D perhaps TRBD1 (5 bases). This CDR3 is built from 15 residues. The V end was cut by 4 bases, the J end by 0 bases, with 11 bases between. From germline, CDR1 is SGHRS and CDR2 YFSETQ.

This rearrangement joins TRBV9 to TRBJ2-3; tentative D call: TRBD2 (7 bases). CDR1 and CDR2 from the germline V gene are SGDLS and YYNGEE. The CDR3 extends over 15 amino acids. Between the trimmed V and J ends, which lost 4 bases and 0 bases, there was a span of 12 bases. The chain's CDR3 is CASSPGGPSTDTQYF. In nucleotides, the CDR3 is TGTGCCAGCAGCCCCGGGGGGCCTAGCACAGATACGCAGTATTTT.

The J gene is TRBJ1-5, the V gene TRBV5-4, with 7 bases identical to TRBD1. CDR3 length: 13 amino acids. Germline values: CDR1 SGHNT, CDR2 YYREEE (reference sequence). V was clipped by 2 bases and J by 11 bases; unmatched bases: 7. CDR3 bases: TGTGCCAGCAGCTTCCAGGGGGAACCGACCCAGCATTTT. Its protein product is CASSFQGEPTQHF.

The CDR3 region has the DNA TGTGCCAGCAGTTTCCAGGGTTTTGGCGGCTACACCTTC. Its protein product is CASSFQGFGGYTF. The chain recombines TRBV28 with TRBJ1-2; maybe TRBD1 (5 bases). CDR1 and CDR2 (germline): MDHEN, SYDVKM. V gave up 3 bases and J gave up 8 bases, with 13 bases separating them. CDR3 size: 13 residues.

Regarding this clone: Within the sample, other DNA sequences also encode this same CDR3. The gene calls are TRBV9 and TRBJ1-3; D remains unclear. There are 16 residues in the CDR3. Germline V gives CDR1 SGDLS, CDR2 YYNGEE. V lost 0 bases and J 0 bases, leaving 10 bases between the germline ends. The CDR3 nucleotides are TGTGCCAGCAGCGTAGAGGCAGGACTCTCTGGAAACACCATATATTTT. This encodes CASSVEAGLSGNTIYF.

The gene calls are TRBV6-5 and TRBJ1-2; D gene unclear. The V gene's germline CDR1 is MNHEY and CDR2 SVGAGI. The length of the CDR3 is 14 residues. The V and J ends lost 2 bases and 0 bases respectively, with 7 bases between them. For the CDR3, the DNA is TGTGCCAGCAGTTACCAGACAACTAACTATGGCTACACCTTC. Its protein is CASSYQTTNYGYTF.

The V call is TRBV5-4, the J call TRBJ2-3; no reliable D call. Germline V CDR1 and CDR2: SGHNT, YYREEE (reference sequence). The CDR3 spans 16 residues. The ends were cut back, 0 bases at V and 1 base at J, with 12 bases in the middle. CDR3 nucleotide sequence: TGTGCCAGCAGCTTGGCCGGCCTGATCGGCACAGATACGCAGTATTTT. Translation: CASSLAGLIGTDTQYF.

In this sample, this clone turned up many times. CDR3 nucleotide sequence: TGTGCCAGCAGGGTGACAGGCTATAATTCACCCCTCCACTTT. Amino acid sequence: CASRVTGYNSPLHF. The rearrangement links TRBV25-1 to TRBJ1-6; D possibly corresponds to TRBD1 (6 bases). The CDR3 length is 14 residues. The ends were cut back, 6 bases at V and 3 bases at J, with 9 bases in the middle. Germline CDR1 reads MGHDK; CDR2 reads SYGVNS. Together with reference TRBV25-1 and TRBJ1-6, the CDR3 gives the full variable domain: EADIYQTPRYLVIGTGKKITLECSQTMGHDKMYWYQQDPGMELHLIHYSYGVNSTEKGDLSSESTVSRIRTEHFPLTLESARPSHTSQYLCASRVTGYNSPLHFGNGTRLTVT.